Detailed here is one TCR beta chain. This sample is drawn from a study of blood T cell repertoires in COVID-19. The ends were cut back, 0 bases at V and 3 bases at J, with 11 bases in the middle. The CDR3 covers 15 residues. The germline V gene has CDR1 LNHNV and CDR2 YYDKDF (reference sequence). Libraries were prepared by immunoSEQ multiplex PCR; TCRdb keeps only in-frame clonotypes and omits some of them. The sample lists about 90,000 clones; over 60% were seen once. Sequencing was carried out using peripheral blood. The clonotype originates from a man in his sixties or seventies with acute or convalescent COVID-19. This chain links TRBV15 with TRBJ1-2, with unresolved D. The CDR3 DNA reads as TGTGCCACCAGCAGAGATCGGTCCGGGGACTATGGCTACACCTTC. Its protein product is CATSRDRSGDYGYTF.